This TCR beta chain was captured by sequencing in a study of cytomegalovirus exposure and HLA in healthy donors. Study-level findings and limits: In vitro data verified a few CMV-associated chains as specific for CMV antigens. As immune exposure information, only CMV serostatus was available. According to an earlier analysis, most TCR beta V segments yielded productive rearrangements about 90% or about 30% of the time.

A multiplex PCR was run with 60 Vbeta primers and 13 Jbeta primers. Clones were read by immunoSEQ multiplex PCR, and TCRdb kept only the in-frame ones, dropping some. The table shows about 95,000 clones, with nearly 80% occurring only once. This clone was observed once. Its target is not known. This CDR3 contains 15 residues. CDR1 is SGHRS, CDR2 YFSETQ, per germline. V gave up 2 bases and J gave up 3 bases; unmatched junction bases: 5. Sequenced sample: PBMCs. The chain has TRBV5-1 and TRBJ2-7, with 10 bases fitting TRBD2. This TCR was sampled from a woman aged 40 to 50 in good health and CMV-seropositive. The CDR3 nucleotides are TGCGCCAGCAGCTTAAGGACTAGCGGAGACTACGAGCAGTACTTC. Translating it yields CASSLRTSGDYEQYF.